The present T cell receptor (beta chain) was sequenced within a study of control samples from healthy donors and cancer patients. Here immunoSEQ multiplex PCR was the method, and the copy in TCRdb shows in-frame clones only, minus some. The sample shows 130,000 or so clones, more than 75% of them seen only once. The specimen sequenced was blood. The TCR comes from a man aged 35 to 55 in good health.

The CDR3 DNA reads TGTGCCAGCAGACATAGCGGGGGGTCCTACAATGAGCAGTTCTTC. Translation: CASRHSGGSYNEQFF. The rearrangement joins TRBV6-6 to TRBJ2-1; 10 bases fit TRBD2. CDR3 length equals 15 residues. CDR1 is MNHNY and CDR2 is SVGAGI in the germline V gene (reference sequence). V shed 6 bases, J shed 1 base, and the junction held 3 bases outside the gene matches.